There are many counts of the clone carrying this T cell receptor beta chain. Its antigen is as yet unknown. Construction of naive CD8 libraries employed about 19,000 to 1,100,000 sorted cells together with 10%, 30% or 50% RNA. A CD8+CD4-CCR7+CD45RA+ gate was used to sort naive CD8 T cells. The data derive from a study of molecular identifiers for immune sequencing clone quantification. Looked up from germline, CDR1 is SGHAT and CDR2 is FQNNGV. The J segment lost 1 base and the V segment lost 3 bases, leaving 5 bases of the junction unmatched. This CDR3 contains 16 residues. TCRdb re-derived calls from the PCR reads in MiXCR, one entry per CDR3 protein. This repertoire shows some 89,000 distinct CDR3 sequences, about 24% found once; its top ten account for roughly 1%. General study points: Highly expanded clone sizes could be underestimated by identical TCR molecules sharing a barcode. In naive cells, clones above 20 RNA copies held under 1% of molecules, whereas in effector cells they held over 98%.

This TCR was sampled from a human donor in good health. Some libraries in this study had Jurkat cell RNA spiked in. The rearrangement links TRBV11-2 to TRBJ2-5, with 10 bases aligning to TRBD2. The sequencing input was naive CD8+ T cells from blood, with Jurkat cell RNA spiked in. The subset was: FACS-sorted CD8+CD4-CCR7+CD45RA+ naive T cells. The CDR3 sequence: CASSFLTSGTQETQYF. The CDR3 region has the DNA TGTGCCAGCAGCTTTCTAACTAGCGGGACCCAAGAGACCCAGTACTTC.